The clone carrying this T cell receptor beta chain was seen only once. The target antigen is unknown. Regarding time point: 2015-2016 season, 7 days after influenza vaccination. Repertoires were generated with immunoSEQ multiplex PCR, while TCRdb's copy carries only in-frame clones and drops some. The sample comprises 8,500 to 11,000 clones, over 80% of which are singletons, and about 0.4% rests with the top ten. This record belongs to a study of follicular helper T cells after annual influenza vaccination. The CDR3 spans 15 residues. Losses at the gene ends were 5 bases for V and 0 bases for J; bases not matched to a gene: 4. Per the germline V gene, CDR1 is MDHEN and CDR2 is SYDVKM. Whole-study results and caveats: Each annual vaccination recalled recurring oligoclonal ICOS+CD38+ cTfh clonotypes.

The chain combines TRBV28 with TRBJ2-7, with 10 bases aligning to TRBD1. The sample here was CXCR5- memory CD4+ T cells sorted from blood, taken 7 days after influenza vaccination. The TCR sequence derives from an adult who received the influenza vaccine. DNA of the CDR3: TGTGCCAGCAGTCATGGACAGGGGGTCTCCTACGAGCAGTACTTC. Translation gives CASSHGQGVSYEQYF. Supplemented by reference TRBV28 and TRBJ2-7, the full variable domain reads DVKVTQSSRYLVKRTGEKVFLECVQDMDHENMFWYRQDPGLGLRLIYFSYDVKMKEKGDIPEGYSVSREKKERFSLILESASTNQTSMYLCASSHGQGVSYEQYFGPGTRLTVT.